This T cell receptor (beta chain) is from a study of T cells after yellow fever vaccination (dated by TCRdb to about 2019). The study in broad terms: Libraries from fractions with low cell numbers were prepared with the SMART-Seq v4 Ultra Low Input RNA kit. To follow T-cell clones before and after both primary and booster YFV17D yellow fever vaccination, bulk TCR alpha and beta repertoires underwent longitudinal sequencing. The cohort comprised two healthy male donors, one aged 18 to 29 and one aged 30 to 39 years. Bulk PBMC replicates and cell subsets were isolated from blood drawn at multiple timepoints before and after both primary and secondary immunization. What the work shows at the level of the full study, not this receptor alone: FACS-sorted repertoires could contain abundant contaminating clonotypes from the bulk population, so computational filtering was required. A small share of clonotypes occurred in both CD4 and CD8 compartments, likely arising from convergent recombination. Because only a couple of donors were included in the study, the extent to which the findings can be generalized is limited. Most clones expanded after primary vaccination were re-detected after the booster (almost 98% of CD4 and approximately 88% of CD8), suggesting broad memory maintenance. The secondary T-cell response was weaker than the primary response but faster, peaking on day 5 instead of day 15.

TCR cDNA was synthesized by 5'RACE template switching, through which a universal primer site and unique molecular identifiers were introduced. Priming for cDNA synthesis came from both the TCR alpha and TCR beta constant segments. Two PCR steps were used to amplify libraries, with sample barcodes and sequencing adapters being added in the second step. Sequencing of the libraries was done on either Illumina HiSeq 2500 (2x100 bp) or NovaSeq (2x150 bp). Per the source publication's procedure: MIGEC was used to demultiplex reads and collapse the reads into UMI consensus sequences, and MiXCR was used for V(D)J alignment. Vaccine-responding clonotypes were defined with edgeR using replicate PBMC samples, requiring FDR below 0.01 and a log2 fold change above 5 up to day 15. Bulk clonotypes were assigned CD4 or CD8 identity according to which sequenced CD4 or CD8 repertoire held them at higher abundance. TCRdb applied fastp at Q25 and MiXCR to the public reads, then kept only in-frame beta chains. Merged by CDR3 protein, the rows form single entries marked with the most common genes and DNA. The V and J calls, along with clone size, are taken from TCRdb and not from the paper's own processing. Here the sample has some 350,000 distinct CDR3 sequences; approximately 6% occur a single time. 15% of the sample goes to the ten largest clones.

This clonotype occurred many times. This receptor's antigen is unknown. Base qualities are not recorded, but no much larger clone differs from it by a single base. This specimen's treatment or condition label, interpreted: live attenuated yellow fever vaccine strain. At each blood-draw timepoint, two biological replicates of bulk PBMCs were obtained. PBMCs were isolated from peripheral blood using a standard Ficoll-Paque protocol. TriZol was used to extract RNA from bulk PBMCs, CD4 and CD8 fractions, and dextramer-positive and dextramer-negative fractions. The clonotype comes from a man aged 25-45 years who received the YFV17D yellow fever vaccine. The material sequenced was PBMCs, taken 5 days after the yellow fever booster vaccination.

The bases are TGTGCCAGCACCCGCGGGAGCATCACCGATACGCAGTATTTT. Translated, it gives CASTRGSITDTQYF. Recombination connected TRBV7-9 to TRBJ2-3, with 7 junctional bases fitting TRBD2. The junction shows trimming of 7 bases on V and 6 bases on J, and the gene matches do not reach 10 bases of it. The CDR3 contains 14 residues, cysteine and phenylalanine counted. Here the CDR3 DNA is all that survives: 42 bases in frame from base 1. CDR1 and CDR2 are read off the germline V gene (reference sequence) as SEHNR and FQNEAQ. Where the CDR3 stops, the reference TRBV7-9 and TRBJ2-3 genes take over; the full variable domain is DTGVSQNPRHKITKRGQNVTFRCDPISEHNRLYWYRQTLGQGPEFLTYFQNEAQLEKSRLLSDRFSAERPKGSFSTLEIQRTEQGDSAMYLCASTRGSITDTQYFGPGTRLTVL.